A selection of T cell receptor beta chains follows, all from one sample in a study of blood T cell repertoires in COVID-19. Here immunoSEQ multiplex PCR was the method, and the copy in TCRdb shows in-frame clones only, minus some. The table has tens of thousands of clones, 82% seen once. Sequencing was performed on peripheral blood. The source of these receptors is an elderly woman with acute or convalescent COVID-19. CDR3s include the opening cysteine and the closing phenylalanine or tryptophan. Each record gives: D gene, clone size, V gene, J gene, CDR3 DNA, CDR3 protein. The D gene is left open where the match is weak. Clone size is stated in some rows and not others, as once, few, many or a class when expanded.

>NA|few|TRBV19|TRBJ1-5
TGTGCCAGTACAAACATGGCCCAGGGAGGTCAGCCCCAGCATTTT
CASTNMAQGGQPQHF
>NA|NA|TRBV4-2|TRBJ2-5
TGTGCCAGCAGCCAAGGAGGTGCTGGGGGGGAGACCCAGTACTTC
CASSQGGAGGETQYF
>NA|NA|TRBV6-2/TRBV6-3|TRBJ2-2
TGTGCCAGCAGTAGGGGGAGGGGCGCGAACACCGGGGAGCTGTTTTTT
CASSRGRGANTGELFF
>TRBD1|NA|TRBV2|TRBJ2-3
TGTGCCAGCTCCGGACAGGGCACAGATACGCAGTATTTT
CASSGQGTDTQYF
>TRBD1|NA|TRBV30|TRBJ1-1
TGTGCCTGGAGTAGCCATACAGGGGGCGATGGAGCTTTCTTT
CAWSSHTGGDGAFF
>NA|NA|TRBV19|TRBJ1-3
TGTGCCAGTAGCTCGGGGGGATACTCTGGAAACACCATATATTTT
CASSSGGYSGNTIYF
>NA|few|TRBV21-1|TRBJ2-2
TGTGCCAGCAGCATCGATGATGGGACTGGGGGAATGAACACCGGGGAGCTGTTTTTT
CASSIDDGTGGMNTGELFF
>TRBD1|NA|TRBV27|TRBJ1-2
TGTGCCAGCAGTTCCCAGGGGGCCCTTTGGGGCTACACCTTC
CASSSQGALWGYTF
>TRBD1|NA|TRBV29-1|TRBJ1-3
TGCAGCGTCGAGAGAAGGGGACAGGGATTCAATTCAGCTGGAAACACCATATATTTT
CSVERRGQGFNSAGNTIYF
>NA|NA|TRBV25-1|TRBJ1-4
TGTGCCAGCAGCCAAGACTCCGGTATTGCAACTAATGAAAAACTGTTTTTT
CASSQDSGIATNEKLFF
>TRBD2|NA|TRBV7-2|TRBJ2-7
TGTGCCAGCAGCTTAGGGGGACTAGCGGGAGGGGTTGCCGAGCAGTACTTC
CASSLGGLAGGVAEQYF
>NA|NA|TRBV12-3/TRBV12-4|TRBJ1-2
TGTGCCAGCAGCCCCCAGAGATCGGGGGGCTACACCTTC
CASSPQRSGGYTF
>NA|NA|TRBV3-1/TRBV3-2|TRBJ2-1
TGTGCCAGCAGCCCCGCAGGGAGGCGTGAGCAGTTCTTC
CASSPAGRREQFF
>TRBD2|NA|TRBV28|TRBJ2-7
TGTGCCAGTAGGTCCCAGCGGGGTAGGTACGAGCAGTACTTC
CASRSQRGRYEQYF
>TRBD2|NA|TRBV3-1/TRBV3-2|TRBJ2-7
TGTGCCAGCAGCCAAGCCGGGACTAGCGGGAGTATTGACGAGCAGTACTTC
CASSQAGTSGSIDEQYF
>TRBD1|NA|TRBV5-1|TRBJ2-5
TGCGCCAGCAGCTTGGGGACAGGGGCGGAGACCCAGTACTTC
CASSLGTGAETQYF
>NA|NA|TRBV5-4|TRBJ1-4
TGTGCCAGCAGCCCGGGGGGGGGCAGTCGGGAAAAACTGTTTTTT
CASSPGGGSREKLFF
>NA|NA|TRBV28|TRBJ2-1
TGTGCCAGCAGTCCACAACTAGGGCTTTTCCCCGCGAATGAGCAGTTCTTC
CASSPQLGLFPANEQFF
>TRBD1|once|TRBV3-1/TRBV3-2|TRBJ2-1
TGTGCCAGCAGCCCGGACAGGTACAATGAGCAGTTCTTC
CASSPDRYNEQFF
>TRBD1|few|TRBV10-1|TRBJ2-2
TGCGCCAGCGGGGGACAGGGAAACACCGGGGAGCTGTTTTTT
CASGGQGNTGELFF
>NA|NA|TRBV3-1/TRBV3-2|TRBJ2-1
TGTGCCAGCAGCCCGGGGTACAATGAGCAGTTCTTC
CASSPGYNEQFF
>TRBD1|NA|TRBV3-1/TRBV3-2|TRBJ1-1
TGTGCCAGCGGTTTCGGACAGGGGGCTTCGGAAGCTTTCTTT
CASGFGQGASEAFF
>TRBD2|once|TRBV10-2|TRBJ2-7
TGCGCCAGCAGAATGACTAGCGGGATCAACGAGCAGTACTTC
CASRMTSGINEQYF
>NA|few|TRBV21-1|TRBJ2-7
TGTGCCAGCAGCAAAGGCGACCCGGCAGGCGAGCAGTACTTC
CASSKGDPAGEQYF
>TRBD1|few|TRBV18|TRBJ1-5
TGTGCCAGCTCACTTACTGGACAGGGAGAACAGCCCCAGCATTTT
CASSLTGQGEQPQHF
>TRBD2|NA|TRBV5-1|TRBJ2-5
TGCGCCAGCAGCCGAGACGGGACTATGAGAGAGACCCAGTACTTC
CASSRDGTMRETQYF
>NA|NA|TRBV5-1|TRBJ1-1
TGCGCCAGCAGCCCTGGAATGGGGGCGAACACTGAAGCTTTCTTT
CASSPGMGANTEAFF
>NA|few|TRBV6-6|TRBJ1-5
TGTGCCAGCAGCTTCGACATATCCAATCAGCCCCAGCATTTT
CASSFDISNQPQHF
>NA|NA|TRBV5-1|TRBJ2-1
TGCGCCAGCAGCGTCGAACGTTCAAGGCCCCGAGACAGGCTTTGGAATGAGCAGTTCTTC
CASSVERSRPRDRLWNEQFF
>NA|NA|TRBV5-8|TRBJ1-3
TGTGCCAGCAGCTTGGGGCGGAGGAGCTACACCATATATTTT
CASSLGRRSYTIYF
>TRBD2|NA|TRBV5-4|TRBJ2-7
TGTGCCAGCAGCTTGGAGGCTAGCGGGATAAACGAGCAGTACTTC
CASSLEASGINEQYF
>TRBD1|NA|TRBV19|TRBJ1-2
TGTGCCAGCGGAGGGGGCGAGTACTATGGCTACACCTTC
CASGGGEYYGYTF
>TRBD2|NA|TRBV7-7|TRBJ2-1
TGTGCCAGCAGCCCGGGACTAGCGGGGGGGCTCAATGAGCAGTTCTTC
CASSPGLAGGLNEQFF
>TRBD2|NA|TRBV6-1|TRBJ2-3
TGTGCCAGCAGTGAATTCGTAGCGGGAGGGAGAGATACGCAGTATTTT
CASSEFVAGGRDTQYF
>TRBD1|once|TRBV5-1|TRBJ1-5
TGCGCCAGCAGCCCGACAGGGAAGGAGCCCCAGCATTTT
CASSPTGKEPQHF
>TRBD2|few|TRBV11-3|TRBJ2-1
TGTGCCAGCAGTCCTAGCGGGATCGGGCCCTACAATGAGCAGTTCTTC
CASSPSGIGPYNEQFF
>NA|NA|TRBV27|TRBJ2-7
TGTGCCAGCAGTTCCCTACCGGCCTACGAGCAGTACTTC
CASSSLPAYEQYF
>TRBD2|NA|TRBV28|TRBJ2-1
TGTGCCAGCACAGAAAGCGGGAGGAATGAGCAGTTCTTC
CASTESGRNEQFF
>NA|NA|TRBV24-1|TRBJ1-6
TGTGCCACCAGTCCAGTCGATAATTCACCCCTCCACTTT
CATSPVDNSPLHF
>NA|NA|TRBV3-1/TRBV3-2|TRBJ1-1
TGTGCCAGCAGAGGGGGTGGGGGCACTGAAGCTTTCTTT
CASRGGGGTEAFF
>NA|NA|TRBV5-1|TRBJ2-2
TGCGCCAGCAGCCCCGTCCTAACCGGGGAGCTGTTTTTT
CASSPVLTGELFF
>NA|NA|TRBV12-3/TRBV12-4|TRBJ2-3
TGTGCCAGCATTAAAGCGGGCACAGATACGCAGTATTTT
CASIKAGTDTQYF
>NA|NA|TRBV9|TRBJ1-1
TGTGCCAGCAGCGGCCGTGGGGGCGGGCGGGAAGCTTTCTTT
CASSGRGGGREAFF
>NA|NA|TRBV7-9|TRBJ1-3
TGTGCCAGCAGCTTAGATGAGTTCCTCTCTGGAAACACCATATATTTT
CASSLDEFLSGNTIYF
>NA|NA|TRBV5-1|TRBJ2-3
TGCGCCAGCAGCTTGGGCGGGACCCATGGCACAGATACGCAGTATTTT
CASSLGGTHGTDTQYF
>TRBD2|NA|TRBV18|TRBJ2-2
TGTGCCAGCAGGACTAGCGGGAGCCTAACCGGGGAGCTGTTTTTT
CASRTSGSLTGELFF
>TRBD1|NA|TRBV10-2|TRBJ1-6
TGCGCCAGCGGGACAGGGAGTTCACCCCTCCACTTT
CASGTGSSPLHF
>TRBD1|once|TRBV4-1|TRBJ1-1
TGCGCCAGCAGCCAAGCGACAGGGATGAACACTGAAGCTTTCTTT
CASSQATGMNTEAFF
>TRBD1|NA|TRBV6-5|TRBJ2-2
TGTGCCAGCAGGGCGGACAGGTTTTATTCCGGGGAGCTGTTTTTT
CASRADRFYSGELFF
>NA|NA|TRBV3-1/TRBV3-2|TRBJ2-3
TGTGCCAGCAGCTATACAGGGAAGGCGCAGTATTTT
CASSYTGKAQYF
>NA|few|TRBV20-1|TRBJ2-7
TGCAGTGCTAGTGGCTTGGCCAACTACGAGCAGTACTTC
CSASGLANYEQYF
>NA|NA|TRBV5-1|TRBJ2-7
TGCGCCAGCAGCCCCCCCTCGGGTGGCCACGAGCAGTACTTC
CASSPPSGGHEQYF
>NA|NA|TRBV19|TRBJ1-5
TGTGCCAGTAATCCCGGGATCAATCAGCCCCAGCATTTT
CASNPGINQPQHF